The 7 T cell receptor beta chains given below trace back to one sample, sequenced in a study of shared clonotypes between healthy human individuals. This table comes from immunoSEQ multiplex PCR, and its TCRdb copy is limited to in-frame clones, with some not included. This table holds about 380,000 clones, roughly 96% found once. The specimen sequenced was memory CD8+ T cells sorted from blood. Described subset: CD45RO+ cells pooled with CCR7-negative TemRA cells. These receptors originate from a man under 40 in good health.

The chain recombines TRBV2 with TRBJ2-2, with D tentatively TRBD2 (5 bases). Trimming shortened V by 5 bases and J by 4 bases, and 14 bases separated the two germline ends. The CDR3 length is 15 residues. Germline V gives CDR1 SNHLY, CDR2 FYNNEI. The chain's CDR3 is CASSSAGGGTGELFF. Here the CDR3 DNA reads TGTGCCAGCAGTTCTGCCGGAGGTGGCACCGGGGAGCTGTTTTTT.

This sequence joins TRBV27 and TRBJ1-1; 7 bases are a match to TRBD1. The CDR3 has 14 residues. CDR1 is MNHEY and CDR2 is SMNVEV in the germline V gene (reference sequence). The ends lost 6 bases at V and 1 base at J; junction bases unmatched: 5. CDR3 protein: CASRPGTENTEAFF. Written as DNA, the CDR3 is TGTGCCAGCAGACCTGGGACAGAGAACACTGAAGCTTTCTTT.

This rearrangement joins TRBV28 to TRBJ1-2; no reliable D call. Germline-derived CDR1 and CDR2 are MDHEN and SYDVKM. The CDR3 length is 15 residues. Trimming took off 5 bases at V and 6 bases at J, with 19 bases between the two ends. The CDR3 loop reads CASSPTPRSGDGYTF. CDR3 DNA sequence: TGTGCCAGCAGTCCAACGCCAAGGTCCGGGGATGGCTACACCTTC.

The CDR3 DNA follows: TGTGCCAGCAGGATGGGAGAGCGCCCCTACAATGAGCAGTTCTTC. Translating gives CASRMGERPYNEQFF. The gene calls are TRBV4-2 and TRBJ2-1; D possibly corresponds to TRBD2 (5 bases). With 6 bases removed from V and 2 bases from J, the gap between germline ends came to 14 bases. This CDR3 is built from 15 residues. Per the germline V gene, CDR1 is LGHNA and CDR2 is YNFKEQ.

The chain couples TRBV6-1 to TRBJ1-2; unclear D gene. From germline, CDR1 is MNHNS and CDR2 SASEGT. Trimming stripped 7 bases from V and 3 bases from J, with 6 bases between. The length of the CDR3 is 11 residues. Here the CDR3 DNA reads TGTGCCAGCACCAATTACTATGGCTACACCTTC. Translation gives CASTNYYGYTF.

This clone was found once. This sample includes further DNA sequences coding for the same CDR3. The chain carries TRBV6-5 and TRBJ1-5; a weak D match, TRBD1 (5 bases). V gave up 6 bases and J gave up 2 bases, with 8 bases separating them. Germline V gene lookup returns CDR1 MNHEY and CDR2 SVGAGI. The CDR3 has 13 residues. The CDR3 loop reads CASRGTGNQPQHF. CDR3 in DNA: TGTGCCAGCAGAGGGACGGGCAATCAGCCCCAGCATTTT.

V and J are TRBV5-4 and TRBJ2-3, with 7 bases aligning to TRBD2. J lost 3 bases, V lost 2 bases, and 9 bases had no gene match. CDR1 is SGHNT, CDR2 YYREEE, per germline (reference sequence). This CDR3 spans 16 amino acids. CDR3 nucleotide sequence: TGTGCCAGCAGCTTTGGCGGGAGATTGGGTACAGATACGCAGTATTTT. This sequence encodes CASSFGGRLGTDTQYF.